Below, 18 T cell receptor beta chains from the same sample are listed, as sequenced in a study of cytomegalovirus exposure and HLA in healthy donors. The PCR was carried out with 60 Vbeta primers and 13 Jbeta primers. The assay was immunoSEQ multiplex PCR, and TCRdb's table has in-frame clones only and misses some. The repertoire holds around 70,000 clones, around 62% seen once, with around 3% in the top ten. Sequencing input: PBMCs. These receptors were obtained from a man aged 30 to 39 in good health and CMV-seronegative.

The chain is built from TRBV29-1 and TRBJ2-1, with 8 bases fitting TRBD1. With V trimmed by 5 bases and J by 8 bases, 8 bases remained unmatched. The germline gives CDR1 SQVTM, CDR2 ANQGSEA. This CDR3 contains 13 residues. CDR3 in amino acids: CSVRTGQADEQFF. CDR3 bases: TGCAGCGTTCGGACAGGGCAGGCGGATGAGCAGTTCTTC.

This chain links TRBV4-2 with TRBJ1-1, with a possible D match to TRBD1 (6 bases). Per germline, CDR1 LGHNA and CDR2 YNFKEQ. This CDR3 has 15 residues. The ends were cut back, 0 bases at V and 1 base at J, with 9 bases in the middle. Here the CDR3 reads CASSQEAGANTEAFF. The CDR3 nucleotides are TGTGCCAGCAGCCAAGAGGCAGGGGCGAACACTGAAGCTTTCTTT.

This clone was seen a handful of times. The V call is TRBV6-1, the J call TRBJ1-1; TRBD1 might be the D (6 bases). Germline assignment: CDR1 MNHNS and CDR2 SASEGT. The V and J ends lost 3 bases and 5 bases respectively, with 13 bases between them. The CDR3 spans 14 residues. The CDR3 sequence is CASSEAGVDTEAFF. The CDR3 nucleotides are TGTGCCAGCAGTGAGGCAGGGGTGGATACTGAAGCTTTCTTT.

This rearrangement joins TRBV7-3 to TRBJ1-6; the match to TRBD1 covers 8 bases. V dropped 3 bases and J dropped 6; count of bases not matched to a gene: 4. The CDR3 runs 15 residues. In germline, CDR1 is SGHTA, CDR2 FQGTGA. The CDR3 DNA reads as TGTGCCAGCAGCTTTACAGGGGGTATTAATTCACCCCTCCACTTT. Protein sequence: CASSFTGGINSPLHF.

This chain connects TRBV4-1 to TRBJ2-7, with TRBD2 matching over 9 bases. The CDR3 runs to 19 residues. Germline V gene lookup returns CDR1 MGHRA and CDR2 YSYEKL. J gave up 1 base and V 5 bases, and 18 bases lay outside the gene matches. CDR3 sequence: CASSLFPSGAGPNSYEQYF. Here the CDR3 DNA reads TGCGCCAGCAGCTTATTTCCTAGCGGGGCAGGCCCTAATTCCTACGAGCAGTACTTC.

V usage is TRBV6-6 and J usage is TRBJ2-1; the match to TRBD1 covers 8 bases. The CDR3 totals 15 residues. The ends lost 0 bases at V and 5 bases at J; junction bases unmatched: 3. Per germline, CDR1 MNHNY and CDR2 SVGAGI (reference sequence). In nucleotides, the CDR3 is TGTGCCAGCAGTTACTCGACAGGGGTTAACAATGAGCAGTTCTTC. Translated, it gives CASSYSTGVNNEQFF.

The chain has TRBV5-4 and TRBJ2-5; 8 positions match TRBD2. V dropped 0 bases and J dropped 5; count of bases not matched to a gene: 3. The CDR3 sequence is 14 residues long. Germline assignment: CDR1 SGHNT and CDR2 YYREEE (reference sequence). The CDR3 protein is CASSLGGGTETQYF. CDR3 sequence (DNA): TGTGCCAGCAGCTTGGGCGGGGGGACGGAGACCCAGTACTTC.

The chain combines TRBV5-4 with TRBJ2-1, with 10 nucleotides matching TRBD2. With V trimmed by 2 bases and J by 9 bases, 8 bases remained unmatched. The CDR3 extends over 15 amino acids. Germline values: CDR1 SGHNT, CDR2 YYREEE (reference sequence). CDR3: CASSLAGGTSSEQFF. The CDR3 coding sequence is TGTGCCAGCAGCTTAGCGGGGGGGACTTCCTCTGAGCAGTTCTTC.

The chain uses TRBV6-4 and TRBJ1-6; perhaps TRBD1 as D (6 bases). The CDR3 totals 13 residues. V was pared by 4 bases and J by 8 bases, with 9 bases between. Germline lookup yields CDR1 MRHNA and CDR2 SNTAGT. CDR3 sequence reads: CASSGQGYSPLHF. Written as DNA, the CDR3 is TGTGCCAGCAGTGGTCAGGGGTATTCACCCCTCCACTTT.

The V gene is TRBV4-1, the J gene TRBJ2-7; 7 nucleotides match TRBD2. This CDR3 has 20 residues. V shed 1 base, J shed 4 bases, and the junction held 22 bases outside the gene matches. CDR1 is MGHRA and CDR2 is YSYEKL in the germline V gene. The CDR3: CASSQVYPSSRRRGGYEQYF. CDR3 DNA sequence: TGCGCCAGCAGCCAAGTCTACCCCTCTTCCCGCAGGAGGGGAGGGTACGAGCAGTACTTC.

The chain joins TRBV30 to TRBJ2-7; TRBD2 is a possible D gene (6 bases). Germline CDR1 GTSNPN, CDR2 SVGIG (reference sequence). CDR3 length: 14 amino acids. With 1 base removed from V and 5 bases from J, the gap between germline ends came to 15 bases. CDR3 region: CAWSESGQRHEQYF. The CDR3 nucleotides are TGTGCCTGGAGTGAGAGCGGGCAGAGGCACGAGCAGTACTTC.

This clone appeared a few times. V and J are TRBV28 and TRBJ2-3; 10 bases fit TRBD2. Germline CDR1 is MDHEN and CDR2 is SYDVKM. The CDR3 consists of 16 residues. The V segment lost 3 bases and the J segment 4 bases; nucleotides outside the gene matches: 7. CDR3 loop: CASSFSASGGSDTQYF. For the CDR3, the DNA is TGTGCCAGCAGTTTCTCCGCTAGCGGGGGATCAGATACGCAGTATTTT.

V usage is TRBV7-2 and J usage is TRBJ2-1; 9 nucleotides match TRBD2. Germline V gives CDR1 SGHTA, CDR2 FQGNSA. The CDR3 consists of 19 residues. V lost 5 bases to trimming and J lost 0 bases; unmatched junction nucleotides: 14. For the CDR3, the DNA is TGTGCCAGCAGCGCATCGGGACTAGCTGTCAATCGCTCCTACAATGAGCAGTTCTTC. Its protein product is CASSASGLAVNRSYNEQFF.

The CDR3 DNA sequence: TGTGCCAGCAGCGAGGGACTAGCGGGCTCAAGGGAAACGAGTGAGCAGTTCTTC. Protein: CASSEGLAGSRETSEQFF. The chain is built from TRBV7-2 and TRBJ2-1; 12 bases fit TRBD2. V shed 5 bases, J shed 9 bases, and the junction held 17 bases outside the gene matches. This CDR3 has 18 amino acids. Germline-derived CDR1 and CDR2 are SGHTA and FQGNSA.

This clone occurred a few times. The rearrangement links TRBV29-1 to TRBJ2-1; maybe TRBD2 (6 bases). This CDR3 has 13 residues. V dropped 6 bases and J dropped 5 bases, with 14 bases sitting between them. Germline-derived CDR1 and CDR2 are SQVTM and ANQGSEA. The CDR3 DNA follows: TGCAGCGTAGCTCGGGCGGGGAACAATGAGCAGTTCTTC. Its protein is CSVARAGNNEQFF.

The chain links TRBV10-1 to TRBJ2-1; D is perhaps TRBD1 (6 bases). Germline lookup yields CDR1 WNHNN and CDR2 SYGVQD (reference sequence). This CDR3 is built from 16 residues. The ends were cut back, 0 bases at V and 5 bases at J, with 14 bases in the middle. CDR3 DNA: TGCGCCAGCAGTGAGTCAGGAAACAGGGAACACAATGAGCAGTTCTTC. Amino acids: CASSESGNREHNEQFF.

The genes are TRBV5-1 and TRBJ1-1; the D gene is possibly TRBD1 (5 bases). Trimming took 5 bases from V and 2 from J, leaving 10 bases between them. The CDR3 totals 13 residues. Germline V lookup: CDR1 SGHRS, CDR2 YFSETQ. The CDR3, as DNA: TGCGCCAGCAGGACCGGGGGAAACACTGAAGCTTTCTTT. Its translation: CASRTGGNTEAFF. Filled out from reference TRBV5-1 and TRBJ1-1, the complete variable domain reads KAGVTQTPRYLIKTRGQQVTLSCSPISGHRSVSWYQQTPGQGLQFLFEYFSETQRNKGNFPGRFSGRQFSNSRSEMNVSTLELGDSALYLCASRTGGNTEAFFGQGTRLTVV.

The rearrangement uses TRBV10-3 and TRBJ1-5; 11 bases match TRBD1. After removal of 3 bases from V and 7 bases from J, the junction contained 5 bases not matched to a gene. CDR1 is ENHRY and CDR2 is SYGVKD in the germline V gene. This CDR3 contains 15 residues. The DNA of the CDR3 is TGTGCCATCAGTGAACCCGGGACAGGGGGGCAGCCCCAGCATTTT. Its protein is CAISEPGTGGQPQHF.